The 28 T cell receptor beta chains in this list originate from one sample, sequenced in a study of blood T cell repertoires in COVID-19. Some clones are missing from TCRdb's copy, which holds only in-frame ones; the method was immunoSEQ multiplex PCR. This sample has 90,000 or so clones, with 89% found just once. Sequenced input: peripheral blood. The receptor set was obtained from a man in his 60s with COVID-19, enrolled during active disease.

Judged by abundance, this clone is medium-sized. At the DNA level, this CDR3 is encoded by other sequences in the same sample as well. The chain employs TRBV5-1 and TRBJ2-7; perhaps TRBD2 as D (7 bases). CDR1 and CDR2 from the germline V gene are SGHRS and YFSETQ. The CDR3 sequence is 14 residues long. V lost 0 bases and J 3 bases, leaving 10 bases between the germline ends. Written as DNA, the CDR3 is TGCGCCAGCAGCTTGGAGGGGGAGGGCTACGAGCAGTACTTC. Translation gives CASSLEGEGYEQYF.

The genes are TRBV28 and TRBJ1-2; no definite D call. From germline, CDR1 is MDHEN and CDR2 SYDVKM. The CDR3 length is 17 residues. V was trimmed by 4 bases and J by 8 bases, leaving 26 bases between them. The CDR3 nucleotides are TGTGCCAGCAGTTACTTAAGGAGGGAGGGCTTAAGGGCCGGCTACACCTTC. Protein product: CASSYLRREGLRAGYTF.

This chain connects TRBV7-3 to TRBJ2-2; 16 bases line up with TRBD2. The CDR3 runs 17 residues. With V trimmed by 4 bases and J by 7 bases, 6 bases remained unmatched. Germline CDR1 is SGHTA and CDR2 is FQGTGA. The CDR3 is CASSSPGTSGRVGELFF. The CDR3 nucleotides are TGTGCCAGCAGCTCCCCCGGGACTAGCGGGAGGGTCGGGGAGCTGTTTTTT.

The V call is TRBV2, the J call TRBJ1-6, with TRBD1 matching over 8 bases. Germline trimming cut 7 bases from V and 9 bases from J; bases unmatched to any gene: 5. CDR3 length: 13 amino acids. Germline loops: CDR1 SNHLY, CDR2 FYNNEI. CDR3 nucleotides: TGTGCCAGCACCGGGACAGGCGGTTCACCCCTCCACTTT. It is translated as CASTGTGGSPLHF.

The rearrangement joins TRBV12-3 or TRBV12-4 to TRBJ1-1; 10 bases line up with TRBD1. This CDR3 comprises 12 residues. V dropped 7 bases and J dropped 9; count of bases not matched to a gene: 5. This CDR3 is CASKRTGGKAFF. The CDR3 DNA sequence: TGTGCCAGCAAGCGGACAGGGGGGAAAGCTTTCTTT.

The chain carries TRBV11-3 and TRBJ1-2; possibly TRBD1 for D (5 bases). Germline lookup yields CDR1 SGHNT and CDR2 YENEEA. Trimming took 5 bases from V and 3 from J, leaving 16 bases between them. The CDR3 has 15 residues. CDR3 loop: CASSPPPGEDYGYTF. CDR3 nucleotide sequence: TGTGCCAGCAGCCCACCCCCGGGGGAGGACTATGGCTACACCTTC.

This chain uses TRBV6-1 with TRBJ2-6; a possible D gene is TRBD2 (6 bases). Trimming shortened V by 3 bases and J by 2 bases, and 8 bases separated the two germline ends. This CDR3 region has 15 residues. Germline values: CDR1 MNHNS, CDR2 SASEGT. DNA of the CDR3: TGTGCCAGCAGTGAGGGGGGAACTGGGGCCAACGTCCTGACTTTC. Its translation is CASSEGGTGANVLTF.

The genes are TRBV5-1 and TRBJ2-5; perhaps TRBD2 as D (6 bases). Trimming removed 2 bases from V and 5 bases from J, with 19 bases in between. The CDR3 length is 16 residues. Germline assignment: CDR1 SGHRS and CDR2 YFSETQ. The CDR3 is CASSFSAANGRETQYF. CDR3 nucleotides: TGCGCCAGCAGCTTTTCAGCGGCTAATGGGAGGGAGACCCAGTACTTC. The full variable domain, its missing parts supplied by reference TRBV5-1 and TRBJ2-5, is KAGVTQTPRYLIKTRGQQVTLSCSPISGHRSVSWYQQTPGQGLQFLFEYFSETQRNKGNFPGRFSGRQFSNSRSEMNVSTLELGDSALYLCASSFSAANGRETQYFGPGTRLLVL.

V gene TRBV12-3 or TRBV12-4 combines with J gene TRBJ2-7, with D possibly matching TRBD1 (5 bases). The ends were cut back, 3 bases at V and 4 bases at J, with 10 bases in the middle. This CDR3 contains 13 residues. In nucleotides, the CDR3 is TGTGCCAGCAGTTTTAACAGGCCGTACGAGCAGTACTTC. This gives the protein CASSFNRPYEQYF.

This rearrangement joins TRBV13 to TRBJ1-4; TRBD1 agrees at 7 bases. The germline CDR1 and CDR2 sequences are PRHDT and FYEKMQ (reference sequence). V gave up 6 bases and J gave up 6 bases; unmatched junction bases: 4. The CDR3 runs to 13 residues. In nucleotides, the CDR3 is TGTGCCAGCAGTGACAGGGATCATGAAAAACTGTTTTTT. Amino acids: CASSDRDHEKLFF.

The CDR3 DNA follows: TGTGCCAGCAGCTTAACAGGGTCTCGGACTGAAGCTTTCTTT. Translation gives CASSLTGSRTEAFF. The chain is built from TRBV11-3 and TRBJ1-1, with D perhaps TRBD1 (6 bases). Germline lookup yields CDR1 SGHNT and CDR2 YENEEA. V lost 2 bases to trimming and J lost 5 bases, with 12 bases between them. The CDR3 is 14 amino acids.

The rearrangement uses TRBV7-3 and TRBJ1-1; D call uncertain. Germline-derived CDR1 and CDR2 are SGHTA and FQGTGA. The CDR3 covers 13 residues. V was trimmed by 5 bases and J by 7 bases, leaving 14 bases between them. CDR3 in amino acids: CASSPDPRDEAFF. CDR3 nucleotides: TGTGCCAGCAGCCCGGACCCGCGGGATGAAGCTTTCTTT.

This chain uses TRBV30 with TRBJ2-7, with 9 bases that match TRBD1. The V gene's germline CDR1 is GTSNPN and CDR2 SVGIG (reference sequence). The CDR3 runs to 12 residues. V lost 3 bases, J lost 7 bases, and 4 bases stayed unmatched. CDR3 amino acids: CAWRGTGWEQYF. CDR3 in DNA: TGTGCCTGGAGAGGGACAGGGTGGGAGCAGTACTTC.

The chain couples TRBV12-5 to TRBJ2-5; 7 positions match TRBD1. The CDR3 has 14 residues. J lost 5 bases, V lost 1 base, and 4 bases had no gene match. Looked up from germline, CDR1 is LGHNT and CDR2 is FRNRAP. The CDR3: CASGLGQGWETQYF. The CDR3, as DNA: TGTGCTAGTGGTTTGGGACAGGGTTGGGAGACCCAGTACTTC.

The rearrangement joins TRBV29-1 to TRBJ2-1; 9 positions agree with TRBD2. The length of the CDR3 is 19 residues. With 6 bases clipped from V and 2 bases from J, the junction kept 20 bases outside the gene matches. Germline CDR1 is SQVTM and CDR2 is ANQGSEA. The CDR3 region has the DNA TGCAGCGTCCCACCGTTGACTAGCGGAGACCTAAAGGCCTACAATGAGCAGTTCTTC. It is translated as CSVPPLTSGDLKAYNEQFF.

This chain uses TRBV5-1 with TRBJ2-5; 11 bases align to TRBD2. Trimming cost V 4 bases and J 2 bases; bases outside gene matches: 7. The germline V gene encodes CDR1 SGHRS and CDR2 YFSETQ. This CDR3 has 16 amino acids. The CDR3 spells CASSIGTSGTQETQYF. In DNA form, the CDR3 reads TGCGCCAGCAGCATAGGGACTAGCGGAACTCAAGAGACCCAGTACTTC.

The rearrangement uses TRBV19 and TRBJ1-2; 10 nucleotides align to TRBD1. This CDR3 spans 15 amino acids. V trimming: 5 bases; J trimming: 8 bases; junction bases outside the gene matches: 11. Germline-derived CDR1 and CDR2 are LNHDA and SQIVND (reference sequence). Written as DNA, the CDR3 is TGTGCCAGTAGTCCCGGGACAGGGGCATTTGGCGGCTACACCTTC. It translates to CASSPGTGAFGGYTF.

The V and J genes are TRBV12-3 or TRBV12-4 and TRBJ2-1; D gene unclear. Trimming pared 5 bases from V and 9 bases from J, leaving 14 bases between. CDR3 length equals 13 residues. The CDR3 bases are TGTGCCAGCAGTCCCCACGGAGCTACTGAGCAGTTCTTC. Its translation is CASSPHGATEQFF.

The chain couples TRBV3-1 (or the pseudogene TRBV3-2) to TRBJ1-1; TRBD1 is a possible D gene (5 bases). V was trimmed by 0 bases and J by 5 bases, leaving 10 bases between them. This CDR3 comprises 14 residues. Germline CDR1 is LGHDT and CDR2 is YNNKEL (reference sequence). The CDR3 sequence is CASSQEPGTTEAFF. DNA for the CDR3: TGTGCCAGCAGCCAAGAGCCCGGGACTACTGAAGCTTTCTTT.

The chain has TRBV19 and TRBJ1-5; no firm D call. The CDR3 is 15 residues long. V lost 1 base and J 4 bases, leaving 11 bases between the germline ends. CDR1 is LNHDA and CDR2 is SQIVND in the germline V gene (reference sequence). The CDR3, as DNA: TGTGCCAGTAGTATAGCAAAAGGAGGGAATCAGCCCCAGCATTTT. It is translated as CASSIAKGGNQPQHF. The variable domain in full, with the rest retrieved from reference TRBV19 and TRBJ1-5, is DGGITQSPKYLFRKEGQNVTLSCEQNLNHDAMYWYRQDPGQGLRLIYYSQIVNDFQKGDIAEGYSVSREKKESFPLTVTSAQKNPTAFYLCASSIAKGGNQPQHFGDGTRLSIL.

The chain combines TRBV12-3 or TRBV12-4 with TRBJ2-3; 7 positions match TRBD2. This CDR3 is 13 amino acids long. Unmatched junction bases numbered 4, after V lost 6 bases and J lost 4 bases. Here the CDR3 DNA reads TGTGCCAGCAGCGGCGGGAGCCCAGATACGCAGTATTTT. It encodes CASSGGSPDTQYF.

The chain uses TRBV29-1 and TRBJ2-1; TRBD1 matches 9 bases. CDR1 and CDR2 (germline): SQVTM, ANQGSEA. The CDR3 runs 14 residues. V was clipped by 6 bases and J by 2 bases; unmatched bases: 5. CDR3 DNA sequence: TGCAGCGTGGACCGGGACAGGGCCTACAATGAGCAGTTCTTC. Its translation is CSVDRDRAYNEQFF.

To note about this clone: Other nucleotide sequences in the sample specify the same CDR3. The chain joins TRBV18 to TRBJ1-4; D is ambiguous. This CDR3 has 15 residues. Trimming pared 0 bases from V and 0 bases from J, leaving 5 bases between. CDR1 KGHSH and CDR2 LQKENI come from the germline V gene. CDR3: CASSPPGATNEKLFF. CDR3 DNA sequence: TGTGCCAGCTCACCACCAGGAGCAACTAATGAAAAACTGTTTTTT.

This clone was counted only a few times. This chain joins TRBV19 and TRBJ2-7, with a possible D match to TRBD2 (5 bases). Germline V gene data show CDR1 as LNHDA and CDR2 as SQIVND (reference sequence). The CDR3 has 15 amino acids. The V and J ends lost 5 bases and 2 bases respectively, with 16 bases between them. CDR3 nucleotides: TGTGCCAGTAGTCCACGGGAAGGGCCCCCCTACGAGCAGTACTTC. Its translation: CASSPREGPPYEQYF.

This clone showed up just a few times. CDR3 bases: TGTGCCAGCAGCTTTACGGGAGTGTCCTACGAGCAGTACTTC. Translated, it gives CASSFTGVSYEQYF. The rearrangement links TRBV7-2 to TRBJ2-7; tentative D call: TRBD2 (6 bases). The CDR3 runs 14 residues. Trimming stripped 3 bases from V and 1 base from J, with 10 bases between. Germline V gene sequence: CDR1 SGHTA, CDR2 FQGNSA.

The chain uses TRBV24-1 and TRBJ1-1; tentative D call: TRBD1 (5 bases). The germline CDR1 and CDR2 sequences are KGHDR and SFDVKD. The CDR3 is made up of 13 amino acids. V lost 6 bases and J 4 bases, leaving 11 bases between the germline ends. The CDR3, as DNA: TGTGCCACCAGTCCGGGGGGGGTCACTGAAGCTTTCTTT. Residues: CATSPGGVTEAFF.

This chain links TRBV19 with TRBJ2-2, with 8 nucleotides matching TRBD2. Trimming cost V 3 bases and J 2 bases; bases outside gene matches: 8. The length of the CDR3 is 17 residues. CDR1 and CDR2 from the germline V gene are LNHDA and SQIVND (reference sequence). DNA of the CDR3: TGTGCCAGTAGTATGACGTTAGCGGGAAGTAACACCGGGGAGCTGTTTTTT. Protein product: CASSMTLAGSNTGELFF.

The rearrangement uses TRBV30 and TRBJ2-1; unclear D gene. This CDR3 is 12 amino acids long. Per germline, CDR1 GTSNPN and CDR2 SVGIG (reference sequence). V dropped 2 bases and J dropped 8 bases, with 10 bases sitting between them. CDR3 sequence reads: CAWSKSSDEQFF. The CDR3 nucleotides are TGTGCCTGGAGTAAGTCGTCGGATGAGCAGTTCTTC.